The T cell receptor beta chain under discussion was sequenced for a study of blood T cell repertoires in COVID-19. From germline, CDR1 is MDHEN and CDR2 SYDVKM. The V end was cut by 5 bases, the J end by 0 bases, with 10 bases between. The CDR3 has 15 residues. Sequencing was performed with immunoSEQ multiplex PCR; in TCRdb, only in-frame clones are kept and a portion is missing. Among 150,000 or so clones listed, around 80% were seen once. V gene TRBV28 combines with J gene TRBJ1-4; the D is unclear. This receptor was obtained from a woman in her fifties or sixties with acute or convalescent COVID-19. Sequencing was performed on peripheral blood. The chain's CDR3 is CASSPGDATNEKLFF. CDR3 nucleotide sequence: TGTGCCAGCAGTCCAGGCGACGCAACTAATGAAAAACTGTTTTTT. The complete variable domain, with remaining parts taken from reference TRBV28 and TRBJ1-4, reads DVKVTQSSRYLVKRTGEKVFLECVQDMDHENMFWYRQDPGLGLRLIYFSYDVKMKEKGDIPEGYSVSREKKERFSLILESASTNQTSMYLCASSPGDATNEKLFFGSGTQLSVL.